Below are 9 T cell receptor beta chains sequenced from a single sample in a study of early T cells in non-severe SARS-CoV-2 infection. TCRdb used MiXCR to reprocess the 5' RACE reads, holding one entry per CDR3 protein. The sample yields 20,000 to 30,000 distinct CDR3 sequences, about 4.4% seen once. Sequencing was carried out using whole blood. These receptors were obtained from an adult who was a healthcare worker with PCR-confirmed SARS-CoV-2 infection or an uninfected control (not recorded which).

The sample holds many counts of this clonotype. The V and J genes are TRBV7-3 and TRBJ2-5; 8 bases agree with TRBD1. The V gene end was trimmed by 2 bases and the J gene end by 5 bases; junction bases not matched to a gene: 4. Germline V gene sequence: CDR1 SGHTA, CDR2 FQGTGA. The CDR3 has 14 amino acids. The CDR3 DNA reads TGTGCCAGCAGCTTACGGACAGGGTGGGAGACCCAGTACTTC. This codes for CASSLRTGWETQYF.

This chain uses TRBV7-2 with TRBJ1-3, with 9 bases aligning to TRBD1. The CDR3 spans 16 residues. The V and J ends lost 5 bases and 6 bases, in that order; junction bases with no gene match: 11. CDR1 is SGHTA, CDR2 FQGNSA, per germline. The CDR3 is CASSRSTGGPENTIYF. In DNA form, the CDR3 reads TGTGCCAGCAGCCGCTCCACAGGGGGCCCTGAAAACACCATATATTTT.

By proportion, this clonotype is medium-sized. The chain uses TRBV29-1 and TRBJ2-5; D is uncertain. The CDR3 totals 13 residues. CDR1 and CDR2 from the germline V gene are SQVTM and ANQGSEA. V gave up 4 bases and J gave up 2 bases, with 11 bases separating them. The chain's CDR3 is CSVVGQDQETQYF. CDR3 DNA sequence: TGCAGCGTTGTCGGGCAGGATCAAGAGACCCAGTACTTC.

This clonotype is medium-sized (0.01 to 0.1%) within its sample. CDR3 nucleotides: TGTGCCAGCAGTGACAGGGGGCTCCTCTCTGGGGCCAACGTCCTGACTTTC. Translation gives CASSDRGLLSGANVLTF. This chain joins TRBV2 and TRBJ2-6; 8 bases agree with TRBD1. The J segment lost 0 bases and the V segment lost 3 bases, leaving 4 bases of the junction unmatched. This CDR3 has 17 amino acids. Looked up from germline, CDR1 is SNHLY and CDR2 is FYNNEI. Based on the CDR3 plus reference TRBV2 and TRBJ2-6, the full variable domain is EPEVTQTPSHQVTQMGQEVILRCVPISNHLYFYWYRQILGQKVEFLVSFYNNEISEKSEIFDDQFSVERPDGSNFTLKIRSTKLEDSAMYFCASSDRGLLSGANVLTFGAGSRLTVL.

Sample share makes this clonotype medium-sized. The rearrangement links TRBV27 to TRBJ2-1; 7 nucleotides line up with TRBD2. The CDR3 is made up of 13 amino acids. J gave up 7 bases and V 2 bases, and 2 bases lay outside the gene matches. The germline CDR1 and CDR2 sequences are MNHEY and SMNVEV (reference sequence). The CDR3 reads CASSLGGSNEQFF. The CDR3 bases are TGTGCCAGCAGTTTAGGCGGGAGTAATGAGCAGTTCTTC.

This clonotype has at least ten counts. The J gene is TRBJ2-1, the V gene TRBV20-1; D may correspond to TRBD1 or TRBD2 (6 bases each). The V gene lost 0 bases and the J gene lost 2 bases, with 11 bases spanning the gap. The CDR3 loop spans 15 amino acids. Germline V lookup: CDR1 DFQATT, CDR2 SNEGSKA (reference sequence). The CDR3 reads CSARDVGGPYNEQFF. CDR3 in DNA: TGCAGTGCTAGAGATGTAGGGGGGCCCTACAATGAGCAGTTCTTC.

Many counts were recorded for this clonotype. Here the CDR3 reads CASIRRDRSYNEQFF. CDR3 bases: TGTGCCAGTATCCGGAGGGACCGCTCCTACAATGAGCAGTTCTTC. The V and J genes are TRBV12-3 or TRBV12-4 and TRBJ2-1, with D perhaps matching TRBD2 (6 bases). V was cut by 9 bases and J by 0 bases, with 15 bases left in between. This CDR3 has 15 amino acids.

Details on this clonotype: A much larger clone differs by one base, so this may be a read error. The chain joins TRBV5-4 to TRBJ2-7; TRBD1 matches at 8 bases. The germline V gene has CDR1 SGHNT and CDR2 YYREEE (reference sequence). CDR3 length equals 17 residues. V was clipped by 0 bases and J by 5 bases; unmatched bases: 13. CDR3 residues: CASSLGTGRAGSHEQYF. CDR3 bases: TGTGCCAGCAGCTTGGGGACAGGGCGCGCGGGAAGCCACGAGCAGTACTTC. Full variable domain (outside the CDR3, taken from reference TRBV5-4 and TRBJ2-7): ETGVTQSPTHLIKTRGQQVTLRCSSQSGHNTVSWYQQALGQGPQFIFQYYREEENGRGNFPPRFSGLQFPNYSSELNVNALELDDSALYLCASSLGTGRAGSHEQYFGPGTRLTVT.

This clonotype was seen only a few times. This chain links TRBV18 with TRBJ2-5, with D hard to call. Deletions cut 2 bases from V and 5 bases from J, with 3 bases between. This CDR3 comprises 11 residues. Germline V gene data show CDR1 as KGHSH and CDR2 as LQKENI. The CDR3 loop reads CASSPLETQYF. The CDR3 DNA sequence: TGTGCCAGCTCACCATTGGAGACCCAGTACTTC.